The 15 T cell receptor beta chains below come from one sample, sequenced in a study of blood T cell repertoires in COVID-19. Libraries were prepared by immunoSEQ multiplex PCR; TCRdb keeps only in-frame clonotypes and omits some of them. The table shows about 300,000 clones, with approximately 90% occurring only once. The source material was peripheral blood. These receptor sequences come from a woman aged 45 to 65 with COVID-19, enrolled during active disease.

The chain joins TRBV7-2 to TRBJ2-5, with TRBD1 as a possible D gene (6 bases). The CDR3 is 14 amino acids. The germline V and J ends were trimmed by 5 bases and 5 bases, with 15 bases remaining between them. Germline values: CDR1 SGHTA, CDR2 FQGNSA. CDR3 DNA: TGTGCCAGCAGCCCGAGTGGAAGGGGGGAGACCCAGTACTTC. Amino acids: CASSPSGRGETQYF.

The V call is TRBV5-4, the J call TRBJ2-3; 8 nucleotides agree with TRBD2. V lost 1 base to trimming and J lost 4 bases; unmatched junction nucleotides: 5. The CDR3 covers 15 residues. Germline assignment: CDR1 SGHNT and CDR2 YYREEE (reference sequence). DNA for the CDR3: TGTGCCAGCAGCTTGCCGGGAGGGGGGGCAGATACGCAGTATTTT. Translating it yields CASSLPGGGADTQYF.

This chain uses TRBV5-1 with TRBJ2-7; possibly TRBD1 for D (5 bases). This CDR3 spans 14 amino acids. Germline V gene sequence: CDR1 SGHRS, CDR2 YFSETQ. Trimming shortened V by 4 bases and J by 5 bases, and 16 bases separated the two germline ends. CDR3 region: CASSAGLTGDEQYF. CDR3 DNA sequence: TGCGCCAGCAGCGCCGGCCTAACAGGCGACGAGCAGTACTTC. Supplemented by reference TRBV5-1 and TRBJ2-7, the full variable domain reads KAGVTQTPRYLIKTRGQQVTLSCSPISGHRSVSWYQQTPGQGLQFLFEYFSETQRNKGNFPGRFSGRQFSNSRSEMNVSTLELGDSALYLCASSAGLTGDEQYFGPGTRLTVT.

This sequence joins TRBV7-9 and TRBJ2-7; 8 bases fit TRBD1. The CDR3 has 13 residues. V shed 5 bases and J 1 base; nucleotides not matched to a gene: 1. CDR1 SEHNR and CDR2 FQNEAQ come from the germline V gene (reference sequence). This chain's CDR3 is CASSRQGSYEQYF. The CDR3 DNA reads TGTGCCAGCAGCCGACAGGGGTCCTACGAGCAGTACTTC. The full variable domain, rest sourced from reference TRBV7-9 and TRBJ2-7, is DTGVSQNPRHKITKRGQNVTFRCDPISEHNRLYWYRQTLGQGPEFLTYFQNEAQLEKSRLLSDRFSAERPKGSFSTLEIQRTEQGDSAMYLCASSRQGSYEQYFGPGTRLTVT.

This clone was seen many times. The chain uses TRBV30 and TRBJ1-1; D possibly corresponds to TRBD1 (5 bases). The germline gives CDR1 GTSNPN, CDR2 SVGIG (reference sequence). The V end was cut by 2 bases, the J end by 5 bases, with 9 bases between. The length of the CDR3 is 12 residues. CDR3 nucleotide sequence: TGTGCCTGGAGTCTTCAGGGAACTGAAGCTTTCTTT. Its translation is CAWSLQGTEAFF.

In DNA form, the CDR3 reads TGTGCCAGCAGCACCTGGGACAGGGGGCCCTCCTACGAGCAGTACTTC. This gives the protein CASSTWDRGPSYEQYF. The chain carries TRBV7-9 and TRBJ2-7, with 12 positions matching TRBD1. Germline CDR1 and CDR2: SEHNR and FQNEAQ (reference sequence). V lost 5 bases to trimming and J lost 0 bases; unmatched junction nucleotides: 5. There are 16 residues in the CDR3.

The DNA for the CDR3 is TGTGCCAGCAGCAAAGACTTGCGGGGCCAGAACACTGAAGCTTTCTTT. This sequence encodes CASSKDLRGQNTEAFF. The V gene is TRBV21-1, the J gene TRBJ1-1. TRBV21-1 is a pseudogene. CDR3 length equals 16 residues.

The chain has TRBV5-1 and TRBJ2-1, with D hard to call. CDR1 is SGHRS, CDR2 YFSETQ, per germline. The CDR3 length is 16 residues. V lost 5 bases to trimming and J lost 0 bases, with 15 bases between them. CDR3 nucleotide sequence: TGCGCCAGCAGTCTTAGTGGTATCGGCTCCTACAATGAGCAGTTCTTC. Its protein is CASSLSGIGSYNEQFF.

CDR3 protein: CASSLGLQGAQGNEQFF. In nucleotides, the CDR3 is TGTGCCAGCAGCTTAGGATTACAGGGGGCGCAGGGCAATGAGCAGTTCTTC. The V gene is TRBV7-8, the J gene TRBJ2-1; TRBD1 matches 9 bases. Looked up from germline, CDR1 is SGHVS and CDR2 is FQNEAQ. CDR3 size: 17 residues. V was pared by 1 base and J by 6 bases, with 10 bases of the junction left unmatched. The full variable domain, its missing parts supplied by reference TRBV7-8 and TRBJ2-1, is GAGVSQSPRYKVAKRGQDVALRCDPISGHVSLFWYQQALGQGPEFLTYFQNEAQLDKSGLPSDRFFAERPEGSVSTLKIQRTQQEDSAVYLCASSLGLQGAQGNEQFFGPGTRLTVL.

The table lists this clone with a few counts. The rearrangement uses TRBV7-2 and TRBJ2-3; possibly TRBD2 for D (6 bases). V was trimmed by 5 bases and J by 5 bases, leaving 14 bases between them. The CDR3 has 14 residues. The V gene's germline CDR1 is SGHTA and CDR2 FQGNSA. CDR3 nucleotide sequence: TGTGCCAGCAGCCAGGGAGGAGCGGAAGATACGCAGTATTTT. Its translation: CASSQGGAEDTQYF.

The rearrangement joins TRBV19 to TRBJ2-7; TRBD2 agrees at 7 bases. The junction had 8 bases not matched to a gene; V was cut back by 2 bases and J by 4 bases. The CDR3 spans 15 residues. From germline, CDR1 is LNHDA and CDR2 SQIVND (reference sequence). DNA for the CDR3: TGTGCCAGTAGTATAAGGGCGGGAGTGCGGTACGAGCAGTACTTC. Translated: CASSIRAGVRYEQYF.

The V gene is TRBV11-3, the J gene TRBJ2-1, with 14 bases matching TRBD2. V was pared by 5 bases and J by 8 bases, with 8 bases of the junction left unmatched. The CDR3 totals 16 residues. Germline V gene lookup returns CDR1 SGHNT and CDR2 YENEEA. CDR3 coding DNA: TGTGCCAGCAGCCCACCGGGACTAGCGGGAGTCCATGAGCAGTTCTTC. Its translation: CASSPPGLAGVHEQFF.

This clone was detected only a few times. The V call is TRBV5-1, the J call TRBJ1-6; D is unclear. Trimming took 5 bases from V and 9 from J, leaving 15 bases between them. CDR1 is SGHRS, CDR2 YFSETQ, per germline. This CDR3 spans 14 amino acids. This chain's CDR3 is CASSQSGVGSPLHF. As DNA, the CDR3 is TGCGCCAGCAGTCAAAGCGGGGTAGGTTCACCCCTCCACTTT.

This clone was seen a single time. The chain joins TRBV6-2 or TRBV6-3 to TRBJ1-5; the match to TRBD1 covers 7 bases. V lost 5 bases, J lost 0 bases, and 7 bases stayed unmatched. This CDR3 has 16 amino acids. Germline V gives CDR1 MNHEY, CDR2 SVGEGT. CDR3 nucleotides: TGTGCCAGCAGTAACACAGGGGCTTATAGCAATCAGCCCCAGCATTTT. It translates to CASSNTGAYSNQPQHF.

The J gene is TRBJ2-7, the V gene TRBV3-1 (or the pseudogene TRBV3-2), with 8 bases lining up with TRBD2. Germline V gives CDR1 LGHDT, CDR2 YNNKEL (reference sequence). The V and J ends lost 6 bases and 7 bases, in that order; junction bases with no gene match: 8. The CDR3 length is 13 residues. Here the CDR3 reads CASRGTSCWEQYF. The CDR3 region has the DNA TGTGCCAGCAGAGGGACTAGTTGCTGGGAGCAGTACTTC.